The 4 T cell receptor beta chains presented below share a single source sample, sequenced in a study of post-analysis software for immune sequencing data. These receptors are not linked to any known antigen. General study results and limits: A few TRBV segments occurring more often in patients than controls included TRBV5-6, TRBV5-1 and TRBV20-1.

Prepared libraries of TCR beta cDNA carried unique molecular identifiers. TCRdb itself ran the PCR reads through MiXCR, one entry per CDR3 protein. The sample holds about 540,000 distinct CDR3 sequences; 30% to 40% are singletons and the top ten take 4.5% to 7.5%. The sequenced sample was blood. The receptors were gathered from a girl aged 2-17 years with multiple sclerosis.

This clonotype was observed a handful of times. This rearrangement joins TRBV7-9 to TRBJ1-5, with TRBD1 identical over 7 bases. The ends lost 5 bases at V and 7 bases at J; junction bases unmatched: 8. This CDR3 is built from 14 residues. In germline, CDR1 is SEHNR, CDR2 FQNEAQ (reference sequence). The CDR3 here is CASSRDREGQPQHF. The CDR3 nucleotides are TGTGCCAGCAGCCGAGACAGGGAGGGACAGCCCCAGCATTTT.

The chain joins TRBV6-5 to TRBJ2-2, with D perhaps matching TRBD1 (5 bases). The CDR3 spans 15 residues. From germline, CDR1 is MNHEY and CDR2 SVGAGI. Trimming cost V 2 bases and J 2 bases, with 9 bases left between them. The DNA of the CDR3 is TGTGCCAGCAGTTACAGCCAGGGTAACACCGGGGAGCTGTTTTTT. Its translation is CASSYSQGNTGELFF.

The CDR3 sequence is CASSLAIASNQPQHF. The CDR3 bases are TGCGCCAGCAGCTTGGCCATAGCTAGCAATCAGCCCCAGCATTTT. This chain uses TRBV5-1 with TRBJ1-5; unclear D gene. The CDR3 is 15 residues long. V gave up 0 bases and J gave up 0 bases, with 7 bases separating them. Germline CDR1 SGHRS, CDR2 YFSETQ.

The V call is TRBV7-3, the J call TRBJ1-2; 8 bases line up with TRBD1. The CDR3 contains 13 residues. Germline CDR1 reads SGHTA; CDR2 reads FQGTGA. Trimming at V came to 7 bases and at J to 8 bases, leaving 9 bases not matched to a gene. This CDR3 reads CASNRQGIEGYTF. The CDR3 DNA reads as TGTGCCAGCAACCGACAGGGGATTGAAGGCTACACCTTC.